These 14 T cell receptor beta chains share one sample of origin, sequenced in a study of blood T cell repertoires in COVID-19. TCRdb's table, derived via immunoSEQ multiplex PCR, lists solely in-frame clones and lacks some. In the table there are hundreds of thousands of clones, around 87% of which are singletons. Material for sequencing was peripheral blood. The receptors were gathered from a woman aged 50 to 60 who had recovered from COVID-19.

This clone occurred once. The chain employs TRBV29-1 and TRBJ1-1; TRBD1 aligns across 7 bases. CDR1 SQVTM and CDR2 ANQGSEA come from the germline V gene. V gave up 8 bases and J gave up 8 bases; unmatched junction bases: 20. This CDR3 comprises 15 residues. The CDR3 reads CSLRTGEPYNSEAFF. DNA for the CDR3: TGCAGCCTTCGGACAGGAGAGCCCTATAACTCAGAAGCTTTCTTT.

The chain joins TRBV25-1 to TRBJ2-3; no reliable D call. Germline V gives CDR1 MGHDK, CDR2 SYGVNS. This CDR3 is built from 16 residues. With 1 base removed from V and 6 bases from J, the gap between germline ends came to 17 bases. The CDR3 bases are TGTGCCAGCAGTGAATTACTTAGGATGTGGGCGGATACGCAGTATTTT. It encodes CASSELLRMWADTQYF.

V usage is TRBV5-6 and J usage is TRBJ2-1; 10 bases are a match to TRBD2. The CDR3 spans 18 residues. Germline CDR1 SGHDT, CDR2 YYEEEE. The V segment lost 1 base and the J segment 4 bases; nucleotides outside the gene matches: 11. DNA for the CDR3: TGTGCCAGCAGCTTGATGTCTAGCGGGGGACTCCCATACAATGAGCAGTTCTTC. Translation gives CASSLMSSGGLPYNEQFF.

This chain connects TRBV7-2 to TRBJ2-2, with D possibly matching TRBD1 (7 bases). The CDR3 is 16 residues long. Looked up from germline, CDR1 is SGHTA and CDR2 is FQGNSA. V lost 1 base and J 6 bases, leaving 15 bases between the germline ends. The CDR3 is CASSLERAGGPGELFF. CDR3 sequence (DNA): TGTGCCAGCAGCTTAGAAAGGGCAGGGGGGCCCGGGGAGCTGTTTTTT.

The chain couples TRBV18 to TRBJ2-5; no clear D. There are 12 residues in the CDR3. The germline CDR1 and CDR2 sequences are KGHSH and LQKENI. V shed 3 bases and J shed 5 bases, with 7 bases lying between them. Here the CDR3 reads CASSPSRETQYF. The CDR3 DNA follows: TGTGCCAGCTCACCGTCGCGGGAGACCCAGTACTTC. The full variable domain, rest sourced from reference TRBV18 and TRBJ2-5, is NAGVMQNPRHLVRRRGQEARLRCSPMKGHSHVYWYRQLPEEGLKFMVYLQKENIIDESGMPKERFSAEFPKEGPSILRIQQVVRGDSAAYFCASSPSRETQYFGPGTRLLVL.

Comments on this clone: Possible read error: a much larger clone is one base away. Other nucleotide sequences in the sample specify the same CDR3. J is TRBJ1-2 and V is TRBV9; 7 nucleotides line up with TRBD1. J was trimmed by 3 bases and V by 0 bases; bases with no gene match: 2. CDR1 SGDLS and CDR2 YYNGEE come from the germline V gene. The CDR3 is made up of 14 amino acids. This chain's CDR3 is CASSVGTGDYGYTF. CDR3 DNA sequence: TGTGCCAGCAGCGTAGGCACAGGGGACTATGGCTACACCTTC.

The chain combines TRBV6-5 with TRBJ2-1; 7 bases are shared with TRBD1. Losses at the gene ends were 5 bases for V and 5 bases for J; bases not matched to a gene: 6. The CDR3 covers 14 residues. CDR1 is MNHEY and CDR2 is SVGAGI in the germline V gene. The CDR3 DNA is TGTGCCAGCAGTCGGGGACAGAGTGACAATGAGCAGTTCTTC. Its protein product is CASSRGQSDNEQFF.

This sequence joins TRBV3-1 (or the pseudogene TRBV3-2) and TRBJ2-7, with D possibly being TRBD1 (6 bases). Deletions cut 2 bases from V and 3 bases from J, with 11 bases between. The CDR3 spans 14 residues. Germline V gives CDR1 LGHDT, CDR2 YNNKEL (reference sequence). In DNA, the CDR3 is TGTGCCAGCAGCCAAAAAGGACAGTTCTACGAGCAGTACTTC. Translated: CASSQKGQFYEQYF.

The rearrangement uses TRBV11-3 and TRBJ2-7; 7 bases are a match to TRBD1. The germline V gene encodes CDR1 SGHNT and CDR2 YENEEA. The CDR3 length is 14 residues. V lost 3 bases, J lost 4 bases, and 6 bases stayed unmatched. The CDR3 sequence is CASSLNRGSYEQYF. The CDR3 coding sequence is TGTGCCAGCAGCTTGAACAGGGGTTCGTACGAGCAGTACTTC. The full variable domain, in which reference TRBV11-3 and TRBJ2-7 provide the parts outside the CDR3, is EAGVVQSPRYKIIEKKQPVAFWCNPISGHNTLYWYLQNLGQGPELLIRYENEEAVDDSQLPKDRFSAERLKGVDSTLKIQPAELGDSAVYLCASSLNRGSYEQYFGPGTRLTVT.

This clone was detected only once. The J gene is TRBJ1-1, the V gene TRBV7-9, with D maybe TRBD1 (6 bases). Trimming left V 5 bases short and J 3 bases short, with 16 bases between. The CDR3 runs to 15 residues. Germline values: CDR1 SEHNR, CDR2 FQNEAQ (reference sequence). CDR3: CASSPGGFRDTEAFF. CDR3 in DNA: TGTGCCAGCAGCCCTGGGGGCTTTCGGGACACTGAAGCTTTCTTT.

The V and J genes are TRBV7-2 and TRBJ2-7; 11 positions agree with TRBD2. Germline CDR1 SGHTA, CDR2 FQGNSA. With 2 bases clipped from V and 7 bases from J, the junction kept 10 bases outside the gene matches. This CDR3 region has 16 residues. CDR3 nucleotide sequence: TGTGCCAGCAGCTTAACCCTAGCGGGAGGTCTTAGGGAGCAGTACTTC. This sequence encodes CASSLTLAGGLREQYF.

The rearrangement links TRBV14 to TRBJ1-1; D is perhaps TRBD1 (5 bases). The CDR3 is 13 residues long. Germline assignment: CDR1 SGHDN and CDR2 FVKESK. Trimming removed 4 bases from V and 6 bases from J, with 12 bases in between. CDR3 sequence: CASSPTRGAEAFF. Written as DNA, the CDR3 is TGTGCCAGCAGCCCGACCCGGGGGGCTGAAGCTTTCTTT.

V gene TRBV10-3 combines with J gene TRBJ2-3; no firm D call. CDR3 size: 15 residues. From germline, CDR1 is ENHRY and CDR2 SYGVKD. V dropped 1 base and J dropped 2 bases, with 10 bases sitting between them. CDR3 protein: CAISEYSQLTDTQYF. The CDR3, as DNA: TGTGCCATCAGTGAGTACAGCCAACTCACAGATACGCAGTATTTT.

V usage is TRBV7-2 and J usage is TRBJ2-5; D unclear. The CDR3 runs to 14 residues. V shed 5 bases and J shed 0 bases, with 10 bases lying between them. CDR1 is SGHTA, CDR2 FQGNSA, per germline. The CDR3 coding sequence is TGTGCCAGCAGCATAAATAACTACCAAGAGACCCAGTACTTC. It specifies CASSINNYQETQYF.